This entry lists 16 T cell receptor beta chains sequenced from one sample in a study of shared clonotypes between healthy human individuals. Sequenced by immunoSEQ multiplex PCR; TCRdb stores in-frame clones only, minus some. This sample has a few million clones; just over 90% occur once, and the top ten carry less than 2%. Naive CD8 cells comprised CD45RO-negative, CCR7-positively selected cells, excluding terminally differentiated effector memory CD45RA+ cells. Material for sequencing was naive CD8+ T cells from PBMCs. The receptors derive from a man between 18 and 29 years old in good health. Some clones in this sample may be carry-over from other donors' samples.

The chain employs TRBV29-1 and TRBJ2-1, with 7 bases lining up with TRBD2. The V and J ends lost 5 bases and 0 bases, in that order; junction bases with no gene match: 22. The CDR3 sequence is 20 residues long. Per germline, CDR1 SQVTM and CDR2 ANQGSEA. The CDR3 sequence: CSVRGSGRSGPRSSYNEQFF. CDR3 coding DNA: TGCAGCGTTCGAGGGTCGGGGCGTAGCGGGCCTCGGAGCTCCTACAATGAGCAGTTCTTC.

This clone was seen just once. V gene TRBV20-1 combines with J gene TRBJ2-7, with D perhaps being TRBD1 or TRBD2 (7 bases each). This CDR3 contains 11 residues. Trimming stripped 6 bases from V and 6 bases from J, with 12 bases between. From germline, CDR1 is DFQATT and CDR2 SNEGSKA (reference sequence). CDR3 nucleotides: TGCAGTGCCCCCAGGGGGGGCGAGCAGTACTTC. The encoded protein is CSAPRGGEQYF.

CDR3 residues: CASSVGVAGGGGQFF. Here the CDR3 DNA reads TGTGCCAGCAGCGTAGGGGTAGCGGGAGGCGGGGGGCAGTTCTTC. V and J are TRBV9 and TRBJ2-1; 10 positions match TRBD2. V lost 0 bases and J lost 12; bases outside the gene matches: 9. Germline-derived CDR1 and CDR2 are SGDLS and YYNGEE. The CDR3 runs 15 residues.

Written as DNA, the CDR3 is TGTGCCAGCAGCTTGGTGTTGGAGGGGTCCTACGAGCAGTACTTC. It codes for CASSLVLEGSYEQYF. This sequence joins TRBV13 and TRBJ2-7; possible D gene TRBD2, 6 bases. The V end lost 3 bases, the J end lost 1 base, and 13 bases lay between the germline ends. CDR1 and CDR2 from the germline V gene are PRHDT and FYEKMQ (reference sequence). The CDR3 is 15 residues long. Full variable domain (remainder filled in from reference TRBV13 and TRBJ2-7): AAGVIQSPRHLIKEKRETATLKCYPIPRHDTVYWYQQGPGQDPQFLISFYEKMQSDKGSIPDRFSAQQFSDYHSELNMSSLELGDSALYFCASSLVLEGSYEQYFGPGTRLTVT.

CDR3 DNA: TGTGCCAGCAGGCTCGGGCAAAGCCCCGAGTTCTTC. It is translated as CASRLGQSPEFF. The chain is built from TRBV6-6 and TRBJ2-1; D is unclear. The CDR3 is made up of 12 amino acids. Germline loops: CDR1 MNHNY, CDR2 SVGAGI (reference sequence). V was trimmed by 6 bases and J by 14 bases, leaving 17 bases between them.

Here the CDR3 DNA reads TGTGCCAGCAGCCCATGGACAGTTGACGAGCAGTACTTC. Its protein product is CASSPWTVDEQYF. The V call is TRBV5-6, the J call TRBJ2-7; TRBD1 might be the D (6 bases). The V and J ends lost 4 bases and 5 bases respectively, with 13 bases between them. CDR1 and CDR2 (germline): SGHDT, YYEEEE. The CDR3 has 13 amino acids.

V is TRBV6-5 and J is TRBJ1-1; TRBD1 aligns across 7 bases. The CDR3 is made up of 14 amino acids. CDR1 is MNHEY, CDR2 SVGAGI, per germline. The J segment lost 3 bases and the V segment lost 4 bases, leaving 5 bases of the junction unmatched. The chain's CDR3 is CASSSRGRDTEAFF. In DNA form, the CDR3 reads TGTGCCAGCAGTTCTAGGGGGCGAGACACTGAAGCTTTCTTT.

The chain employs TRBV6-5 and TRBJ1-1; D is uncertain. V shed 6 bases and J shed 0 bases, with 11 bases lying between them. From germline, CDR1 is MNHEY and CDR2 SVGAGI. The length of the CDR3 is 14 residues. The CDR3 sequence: CASSLSPMNTEAFF. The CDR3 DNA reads TGTGCCAGCAGCCTCAGTCCCATGAACACTGAAGCTTTCTTT.

In DNA form, the CDR3 reads TGTGCCAGCACCCCTAGCACAGATACGCAGTATTTT. This codes for CASTPSTDTQYF. The chain employs TRBV28 and TRBJ2-3; D remains ambiguous. With 7 bases removed from V and 0 bases from J, the gap between germline ends came to 5 bases. Germline-derived CDR1 and CDR2 are MDHEN and SYDVKM. The CDR3 contains 12 residues.

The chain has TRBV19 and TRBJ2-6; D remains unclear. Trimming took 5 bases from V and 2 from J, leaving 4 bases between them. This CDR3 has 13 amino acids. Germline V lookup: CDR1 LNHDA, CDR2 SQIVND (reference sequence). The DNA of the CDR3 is TGTGCCAGTAGTTTACCTGGGGCCAACGTCCTGACTTTC. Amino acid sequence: CASSLPGANVLTF.

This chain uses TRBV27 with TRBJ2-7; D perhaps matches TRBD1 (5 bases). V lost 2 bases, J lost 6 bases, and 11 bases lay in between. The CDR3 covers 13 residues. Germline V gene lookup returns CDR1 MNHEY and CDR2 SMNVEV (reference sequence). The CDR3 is CASSLQDTREQYF. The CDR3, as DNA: TGTGCCAGCAGTTTACAGGACACGCGCGAGCAGTACTTC.

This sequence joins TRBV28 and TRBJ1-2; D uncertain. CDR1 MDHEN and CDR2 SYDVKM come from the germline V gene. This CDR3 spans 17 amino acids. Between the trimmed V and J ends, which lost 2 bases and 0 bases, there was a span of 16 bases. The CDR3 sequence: CASSLRLPPSSNYGYTF. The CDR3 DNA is TGTGCCAGCAGTTTACGCCTCCCCCCAAGCTCTAACTATGGCTACACCTTC.

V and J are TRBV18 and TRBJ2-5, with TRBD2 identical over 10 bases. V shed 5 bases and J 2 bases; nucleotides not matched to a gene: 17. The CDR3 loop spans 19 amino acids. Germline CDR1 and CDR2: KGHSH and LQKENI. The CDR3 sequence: CASSSLYQGLAGAQETQYF. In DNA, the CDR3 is TGTGCCAGCTCATCCCTATATCAGGGCCTAGCGGGAGCGCAAGAGACCCAGTACTTC.

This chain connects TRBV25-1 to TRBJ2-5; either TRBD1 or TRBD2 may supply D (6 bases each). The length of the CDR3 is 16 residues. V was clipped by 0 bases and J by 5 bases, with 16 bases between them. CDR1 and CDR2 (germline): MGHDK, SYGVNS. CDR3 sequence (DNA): TGTGCCAGCAGTGAATATATTGTGGGGGCGGGGGAGACCCAGTACTTC. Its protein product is CASSEYIVGAGETQYF.

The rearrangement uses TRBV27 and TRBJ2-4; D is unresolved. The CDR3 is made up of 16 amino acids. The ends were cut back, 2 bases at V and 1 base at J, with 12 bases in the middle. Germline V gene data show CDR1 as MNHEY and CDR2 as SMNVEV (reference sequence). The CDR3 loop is CASSLGGGVAKNIQYF. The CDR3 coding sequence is TGTGCCAGCAGTTTAGGTGGCGGTGTGGCCAAAAACATTCAGTACTTC.

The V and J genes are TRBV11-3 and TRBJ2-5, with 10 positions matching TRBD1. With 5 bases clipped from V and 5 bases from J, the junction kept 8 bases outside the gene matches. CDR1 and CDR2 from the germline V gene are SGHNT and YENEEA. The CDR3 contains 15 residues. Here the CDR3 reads CASSPRDRGVETQYF. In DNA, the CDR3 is TGTGCCAGCAGCCCCCGGGACAGGGGTGTGGAGACCCAGTACTTC.